Included here is one TCR beta chain sequence, with context. The data were produced by immunoSEQ multiplex PCR, yet TCRdb's version contains in-frame clones alone and is incomplete. The profile shows tens of thousands of clones, roughly 95% of them singletons. These data originate in a study of control samples from healthy donors and cancer patients. The TCR sequence derives from a man aged 30 to 45 in good health. The sample was blood.

In DNA form, the CDR3 reads TGTGCCAGCAGCACCAGGTCCGGGACTAGCCTCACCGGGGAGCTGTTTTTT. As protein: CASSTRSGTSLTGELFF. The V call is TRBV28, the J call TRBJ2-2; the match to TRBD2 covers 9 bases. The CDR3 runs 17 residues. Germline-derived CDR1 and CDR2 are MDHEN and SYDVKM. V lost 6 bases and J lost 4; bases outside the gene matches: 12.